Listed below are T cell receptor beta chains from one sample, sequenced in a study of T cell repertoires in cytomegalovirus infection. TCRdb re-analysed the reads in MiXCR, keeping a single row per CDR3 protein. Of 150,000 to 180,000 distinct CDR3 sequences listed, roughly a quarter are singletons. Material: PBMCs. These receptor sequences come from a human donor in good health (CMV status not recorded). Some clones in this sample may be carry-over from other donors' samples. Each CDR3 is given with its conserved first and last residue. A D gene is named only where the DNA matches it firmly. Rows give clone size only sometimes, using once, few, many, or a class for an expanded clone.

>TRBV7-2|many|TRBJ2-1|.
TGTGCCAGCAGCCCGGGGACGGGCTACAATGAGCAGTTCTTC
CASSPGTGYNEQFF
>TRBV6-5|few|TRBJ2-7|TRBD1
TGTGCCAGCAGTTACTCACAGGGGCCCTCCTACGAGCAGTACTTC
CASSYSQGPSYEQYF
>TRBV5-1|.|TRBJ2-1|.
TGCGCCAGCAGCTTGAAGCAGGGCCTCCGAAATGAGCAGTTCTTC
CASSLKQGLRNEQFF
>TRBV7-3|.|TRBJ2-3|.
TGTGCCAGCAGCTTAAACCGGGACTCCACAGATACGCAGTATTTT
CASSLNRDSTDTQYF
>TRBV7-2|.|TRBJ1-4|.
TGTGCCAGCAGCGTCGATGGGTCCCCTAATGAAAAACTGTTTTTT
CASSVDGSPNEKLFF
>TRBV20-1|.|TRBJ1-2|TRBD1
TGCAGTGCTAGATATAACACAGGGGATGGCTACACCTTC
CSARYNTGDGYTF
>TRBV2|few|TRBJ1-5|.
TGTGCCAGCAGTGGGCGACAGGTGCATCAGCCCCAGCATTTT
CASSGRQVHQPQHF
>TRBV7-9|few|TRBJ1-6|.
TGTGCCAGCGGGGGGGGTGTAAATTCACCCCTCCACTTT
CASGGGVNSPLHF
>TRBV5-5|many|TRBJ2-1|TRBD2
TGTGCCAGCAGCTTGCTCCCTAGCGGGGGGGATGAGCAGTTCTTC
CASSLLPSGGDEQFF
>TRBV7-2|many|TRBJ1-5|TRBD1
TGTGCCAGCAGCTTAGGAGGGGGCGGGGAGCCCCAGCATTTT
CASSLGGGGEPQHF
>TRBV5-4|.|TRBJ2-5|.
TGTGCCAGCAGCCCCCGGAGGAGAGGGGGAGAGACCCAGTACTTC
CASSPRRRGGETQYF